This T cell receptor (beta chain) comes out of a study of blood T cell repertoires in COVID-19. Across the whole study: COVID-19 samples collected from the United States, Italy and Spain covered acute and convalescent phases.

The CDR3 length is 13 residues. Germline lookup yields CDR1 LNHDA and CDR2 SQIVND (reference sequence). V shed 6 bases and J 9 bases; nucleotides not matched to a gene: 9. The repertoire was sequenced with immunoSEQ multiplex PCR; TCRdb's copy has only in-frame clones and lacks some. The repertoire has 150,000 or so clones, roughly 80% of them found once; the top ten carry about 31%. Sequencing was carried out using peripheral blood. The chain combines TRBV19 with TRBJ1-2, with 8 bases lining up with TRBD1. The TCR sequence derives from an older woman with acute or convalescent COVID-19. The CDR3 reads CASSPTGVWSYTF. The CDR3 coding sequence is TGTGCCAGTAGCCCGACAGGGGTTTGGAGCTACACCTTC.